This T cell receptor beta chain was captured by sequencing in a study of shared clonotypes between healthy human individuals. A word on this clone: Its antigen remains unknown.

Terminally differentiated effector memory CD45RA+ cells were excluded from the naive CD8 cells, which were CD45RO-negative and positively selected for CCR7. The study drew its donors from healthy HIV-negative adults without recent acute infections or vaccinations. Sorted-subset replicate PCR reactions contained roughly 200 ng DNA, corresponding to some 29,000 T cell genomes. Method: immunoSEQ multiplex PCR; TCRdb's copy keeps in-frame clones and lacks some. This sample has approximately 1.9 million clones, with around 93% found just once. Study-wide results and caveats: Memory subsets had estimated richness that was generally smaller than that of naive subsets. Roughly 4.7% was the fraction of naive CD4 clonotypes found shared across a few donors.

CDR3 size: 14 residues. Trimming removed 8 bases at V and 6 bases at J, with 19 bases between. Looked up from germline, CDR1 is SQVTM and CDR2 is ANQGSEA. The J gene is TRBJ2-2, the V gene TRBV29-1; D could derive from TRBD1 or TRBD2 (5 bases each). Source material: naive CD8+ T cells from PBMCs. This clonotype originated in a man aged 18 to 29 in good health. Some clones in this sample may be carry-over from other donors' samples. The CDR3 reads CSYIGEGRAGELFF. DNA for the CDR3: TGCAGCTATATAGGGGAAGGGCGGGCCGGGGAGCTGTTTTTT.